This T cell receptor beta chain came from a study of shared clonotypes between healthy human individuals. Background on the study: Used for every donor were three CD4 naive, three CD4 memory, two CD8 naive and one CD8 memory plate.

Study findings and constraints: Compared with memory subsets, naive subsets generally had larger estimated richness.

Notes on this clone: Its specificity is not known.

The table came from immunoSEQ multiplex PCR; TCRdb's copy has only in-frame clones and leaves some out. The table has about 2.1 million clones, over 85% seen once. Cells designated naive CD8 were CD45RO-negative and were positively selected for CCR7, with terminally differentiated effector memory CD45RA+ cells excluded. Germline V gene lookup returns CDR1 MNHEY and CDR2 SMNVEV (reference sequence). The CDR3 length is 14 residues. Trimming took 7 bases from V and 3 from J, leaving 13 bases between them. Material for sequencing was naive CD8+ T cells from PBMCs. The sequence came from a young man in good health. Some clones in this sample may be carry-over from other donors' samples. This rearrangement joins TRBV27 to TRBJ2-1; no clear D gene. The CDR3 spells CASKVLFNYNEQFF. The CDR3 DNA sequence: TGTGCCAGCAAGGTCCTCTTTAACTACAATGAGCAGTTCTTC.